The rows below give T cell receptor beta chains drawn from one sample of a study of OX40 agonist ivuxolimab in advanced cancers. The assay was immunoSEQ multiplex PCR, and TCRdb's table has in-frame clones only and misses some. The table lists 80,000 or so clones, around 90% of them singletons. Sequenced here: CD4+ or CD8+ T cells sorted from blood, sampled in a trial of the OX40 agonist ivuxolimab. The receptors were gathered from an adult with an advanced solid tumor such as melanoma, head and neck, liver or kidney cancer. The CDR3 runs from the conserved cysteine through the conserved F or W. D genes are given only for firm matches. Clone size, where shown, is once, few, many, or a class for clones that have expanded.

J gene | clone size | D gene | V gene | CDR3 protein | CDR3 DNA
TRBJ1-3 | - | - | TRBV9 | CASSTESSGNTIYF | TGTGCCAGCAGCACAGAAAGCTCTGGAAACACCATATATTTT
TRBJ1-1 | - | - | TRBV4-2 | CASSQEVGGAEAFF | TGTGCCAGCAGCCAGGAGGTGGGGGGGGCTGAAGCTTTCTTT
TRBJ2-3 | - | TRBD2 | TRBV11-1 | CASSFSGNTDTQYF | TGTGCCAGCAGCTTCAGCGGGAACACAGATACGCAGTATTTT
TRBJ2-3 | once | - | TRBV5-1 | CASSTRGDTQYF | TGCGCCAGCAGTACCAGGGGAGATACGCAGTATTTT
TRBJ2-7 | - | - | TRBV7-9 | CASSFEAFEQYF | TGTGCCAGCAGCTTTGAGGCTTTCGAGCAGTACTTC
TRBJ2-1 | few | - | TRBV14 | CASTSLRDQFF | TGTGCCAGCACCTCCCTTAGGGATCAGTTCTTC
TRBJ1-1 | - | - | TRBV6-5 | CASTPRGVGNTEAFF | TGTGCCAGCACCCCTCGGGGGGTAGGGAACACTGAAGCTTTCTTT
TRBJ2-6 | - | - | TRBV30 | CAWSGGAGANVLTF | TGTGCCTGGAGTGGAGGCGCTGGGGCCAACGTCCTGACTTTC
TRBJ1-2 | - | - | TRBV2 | CASSDGSSHTF | TGTGCCAGCAGTGACGGATCATCCCACACCTTC
TRBJ2-5 | - | - | TRBV2 | CASSEQGLGETQYF | TGTGCCAGCAGTGAACAGGGTCTGGGGGAGACCCAGTACTTC
TRBJ1-1 | - | TRBD1 | TRBV6-1 | CASSDWRGRTEAFF | TGTGCCAGCAGTGATTGGAGGGGGCGCACTGAAGCTTTCTTT
TRBJ1-2 | - | - | TRBV2 | CASRSTLNYGYTF | TGTGCCAGCCGATCGACACTAAACTATGGCTACACCTTC
TRBJ2-7 | - | TRBD2 | TRBV11-2 | CASSLGPGGGYEQYF | TGTGCCAGCAGCTTAGGGCCCGGGGGGGGCTACGAGCAGTACTTC
TRBJ2-7 | once | - | TRBV6-4 | CASNGERGLQEAWEQYF | TGTGCCAGCAACGGGGAACGGGGTCTACAGGAGGCGTGGGAGCAGTACTTC
TRBJ1-2 | - | - | TRBV30 | CAWRPQGGYGYTF | TGTGCCTGGAGGCCACAGGGCGGCTATGGCTACACCTTC
TRBJ2-5 | - | - | TRBV18 | CASSERGATAGTQYF | TGTGCCAGCTCAGAAAGGGGGGCAACGGCGGGGACCCAGTACTTC
TRBJ1-2 | - | TRBD1 | TRBV4-1 | CASSQPPQGARGYTF | TGCGCCAGCAGCCAACCCCCACAGGGGGCTAGAGGCTACACCTTC
TRBJ1-6 | few | - | TRBV5-1 | CASSMDSFYNSPLHF | TGCGCCAGCAGCATGGACAGTTTCTATAATTCACCCCTCCACTTT
TRBJ1-2 | - | - | TRBV6-6 | CASSDTPGARDTF | TGTGCCAGCAGTGACACACCCGGGGCAAGGGACACCTTC
TRBJ1-4 | - | TRBD1 | TRBV13 | CASSYSGGGNEKLFF | TGTGCCAGCAGCTACTCAGGGGGCGGTAATGAAAAACTGTTTTTT
TRBJ2-3 | - | - | TRBV5-4 | CASSPLGPSTDTQYF | TGTGCCAGCAGCCCACTGGGACCTAGCACAGATACGCAGTATTTT
TRBJ2-3 | - | TRBD2 | TRBV19 | CASSRGTTLPDTQYF | TGTGCCAGTAGCAGAGGGACTACCCTACCGGATACGCAGTATTTT
TRBJ2-2 | - | - | TRBV30 | CALFMTGWAGELFF | TGTGCCTTATTTATGACAGGTTGGGCCGGGGAGCTGTTTTTT
TRBJ1-1 | - | - | TRBV6-1 | CASNIWGLVEAFF | TGTGCCAGCAATATTTGGGGACTGGTTGAAGCTTTCTTT
TRBJ1-1 | - | - | TRBV19 | CASSKLVTLNTEAFF | TGTGCCAGTAGTAAACTGGTCACTCTGAACACTGAAGCTTTCTTT
TRBJ2-7 | - | - | TRBV6-1 | CASKEAYEQYF | TGTGCCAGCAAAGAGGCCTACGAGCAGTACTTC
TRBJ2-2 | - | TRBD2 | TRBV30 | CAAAASGGGGELFF | TGTGCCGCCGCCGCTAGCGGGGGAGGCGGGGAGCTGTTTTTT
TRBJ2-5 | - | - | TRBV5-1 | CASRLQGGETQYF | TGCGCCAGCAGGTTACAGGGAGGGGAGACCCAGTACTTC
TRBJ2-7 | - | - | TRBV29-1 | CSVRRDIGQEQYF | TGCAGCGTTCGTCGGGACATCGGACAGGAGCAGTACTTC
TRBJ1-2 | - | - | TRBV4-1 | CASSQDTALLAF | TGCGCCAGCAGCCAAGATACGGCCCTCTTGGCCTTC
TRBJ2-1 | - | TRBD2 | TRBV5-1 | CASSFSGEGEQFF | TGCGCCAGCAGCTTCAGCGGGGAGGGAGAGCAGTTCTTC
TRBJ1-1 | - | - | TRBV6-5 | CASSYQGIGVEAFF | TGTGCCAGCAGTTACCAGGGAATAGGGGTTGAAGCTTTCTTT
TRBJ2-3 | - | - | TRBV30 | CAWSVGGSVTDTQYF | TGTGCCTGGAGTGTAGGGGGGAGCGTCACAGATACGCAGTATTTT
TRBJ2-1 | - | - | TRBV6-1 | CASSPLAEQFF | TGTGCCAGCAGTCCACTGGCGGAGCAGTTCTTC
TRBJ2-5 | - | TRBD1 | TRBV9 | CASSAESGGIQETQYF | TGTGCCAGCAGCGCGGAATCAGGGGGTATCCAAGAGACCCAGTACTTC
TRBJ1-2 | once | TRBD1 | TRBV7-9 | CASSLVNRGTGYGYTF | TGTGCCAGCAGCTTAGTAAACAGGGGTACTGGCTATGGCTACACCTTC
TRBJ1-5 | - | TRBD1 | TRBV6-6 | CASSSLGQGAAKPQHF | TGTGCCAGCAGTTCTCTAGGACAGGGGGCGGCTAAGCCCCAGCATTTT
TRBJ2-3 | - | - | TRBV29-1 | CSVARDNTDTQYF | TGCAGCGTTGCCCGGGACAACACAGATACGCAGTATTTT
TRBJ1-2 | - | - | TRBV21-1 | CASSKGLASNYGYTF | TGTGCCAGCAGCAAAGGACTAGCTTCTAACTATGGCTACACCTTC
TRBJ2-7 | - | TRBD1 | TRBV27 | CASSLQGDHYEQYF | TGTGCCAGCAGTTTACAGGGGGACCACTACGAGCAGTACTTC